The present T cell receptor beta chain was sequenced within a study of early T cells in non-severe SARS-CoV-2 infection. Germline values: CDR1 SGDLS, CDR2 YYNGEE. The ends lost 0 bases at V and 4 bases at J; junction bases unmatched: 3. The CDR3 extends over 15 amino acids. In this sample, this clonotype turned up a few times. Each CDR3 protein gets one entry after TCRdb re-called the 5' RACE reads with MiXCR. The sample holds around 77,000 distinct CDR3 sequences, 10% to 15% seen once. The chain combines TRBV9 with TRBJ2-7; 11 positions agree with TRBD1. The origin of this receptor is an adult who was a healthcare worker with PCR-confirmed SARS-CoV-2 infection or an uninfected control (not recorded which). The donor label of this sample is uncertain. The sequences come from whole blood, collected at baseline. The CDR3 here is CASSVGTGGWYEQYF. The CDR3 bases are TGTGCCAGCAGCGTAGGGACAGGGGGCTGGTACGAGCAGTACTTC.